The entry below describes one T cell receptor beta chain. These data belong to a study of blood T cell repertoires in COVID-19. Study-wide context: Sites in the United States, Italy and Spain provided acute and convalescent COVID-19 samples. Sources were T cells, B-cell-depleted T cells, or PBMCs; the material itself was cDNA or gDNA.

Germline assignment: CDR1 WNHNN and CDR2 SYGVQD (reference sequence). The CDR3 totals 14 residues. V lost 0 bases and J 4 bases, leaving 8 bases between the germline ends. Original methodology: Amplification of reference gene primers provided the estimated nucleated cell counts. Method: immunoSEQ multiplex PCR; TCRdb's copy keeps in-frame clones and lacks some. The V and J calls and the clone size are those of that table, but D and trimming were determined from the DNA. The table lists around 470,000 clones, about 92% of them singletons. Those enrolled, adults aged roughly 18 to 95 years, came from around 24 US areas.

Sequenced input: PBMCs or T cells enriched from blood (not recorded which). The chain is built from TRBV10-1 and TRBJ2-3; perhaps TRBD2 as D (5 bases). The clonotype comes from a man aged 18 to 30 who had recovered from COVID-19. The CDR3 DNA sequence: TGCGCCAGCAGTGAGTCGGGAGTTTCAGATACGCAGTATTTT. Its translation is CASSESGVSDTQYF.